A selection of T cell receptor beta chains follows, all from one sample in a study of response to subunit inactivated influenza vaccine. MiXCR, run by TCRdb on the RT-PCR reads, gives a single entry per CDR3 protein. In the table there are some 500,000 distinct CDR3 sequences, over 25% of which are singletons. The specimen comprised CD4+ T cells sorted from PBMCs, sampled more than 4 days after vaccination. Receptors were obtained from a man aged 50 to 60 who received an inactivated influenza vaccine. Both conserved end residues are part of each CDR3. Each record gives: J gene, V gene, clone size, D gene, CDR3 protein, CDR3 DNA. D genes are given only for firm matches. The size of a clone is reported for some rows only, either as once, few or many, or as a class for expanded clones.

j_call: TRBJ2-5
v_call: TRBV28
clone_size: .
d_call: .
cdr3_aa: CASRTLVERSTQYF
cdr3_nt: TGTGCCAGCAGAACTCTGGTGGAGCGGAGTACCCAGTACTTC

j_call: TRBJ1-6
v_call: TRBV20-1
clone_size: .
d_call: .
cdr3_aa: CSASIGTSSYNSPLHF
cdr3_nt: TGCAGTGCTAGTATAGGGACAAGCTCCTATAATTCACCCCTCCACTTT

j_call: TRBJ2-7
v_call: TRBV4-1
clone_size: .
d_call: .
cdr3_aa: CASSHPGILTGSYEQYF
cdr3_nt: TGCGCCAGCAGCCATCCTGGGATCTTGACAGGCTCCTACGAGCAGTACTTC

j_call: TRBJ1-2
v_call: TRBV5-1
clone_size: few
d_call: .
cdr3_aa: CASSLGDLSGYTF
cdr3_nt: TGCGCCAGCAGCCTCGGAGACCTGAGCGGCTACACCTTC

j_call: TRBJ2-5
v_call: TRBV5-4
clone_size: few
d_call: TRBD2
cdr3_aa: CASSLTSGTQETQYF
cdr3_nt: TGTGCCAGCAGCCTCACTAGCGGCACCCAAGAGACCCAGTACTTC

j_call: TRBJ2-7
v_call: TRBV29-1
clone_size: few
d_call: .
cdr3_aa: CSVEVGMDEQYF
cdr3_nt: TGCAGCGTTGAAGTGGGGATGGACGAGCAGTACTTC

j_call: TRBJ1-5
v_call: TRBV7-2
clone_size: .
d_call: .
cdr3_aa: CASSLGGTVSNQPQHF
cdr3_nt: TGTGCCAGCAGCTTAGGGGGGACGGTTAGCAATCAGCCCCAGCATTTT

j_call: TRBJ2-5
v_call: TRBV25-1
clone_size: few
d_call: .
cdr3_aa: CASRLEQETQYF
cdr3_nt: TGTGCCAGCAGGCTAGAACAAGAGACCCAGTACTTC

j_call: TRBJ1-6
v_call: TRBV25-1
clone_size: few
d_call: TRBD1
cdr3_aa: CASSERTGSSYNSPLHF
cdr3_nt: TGTGCCAGCAGTGAAAGGACAGGCAGCTCCTATAATTCACCCCTCCACTTT

j_call: TRBJ2-1
v_call: TRBV7-6
clone_size: .
d_call: TRBD1
cdr3_aa: CASSLAGQDNEQFF
cdr3_nt: TGTGCCAGCAGCTTAGCGGGACAGGACAATGAGCAGTTCTTC

j_call: TRBJ2-5
v_call: TRBV10-3
clone_size: .
d_call: TRBD2
cdr3_aa: CAISERGLAKETQYF
cdr3_nt: TGTGCCATCAGTGAGCGAGGACTAGCGAAGGAGACCCAGTACTTC